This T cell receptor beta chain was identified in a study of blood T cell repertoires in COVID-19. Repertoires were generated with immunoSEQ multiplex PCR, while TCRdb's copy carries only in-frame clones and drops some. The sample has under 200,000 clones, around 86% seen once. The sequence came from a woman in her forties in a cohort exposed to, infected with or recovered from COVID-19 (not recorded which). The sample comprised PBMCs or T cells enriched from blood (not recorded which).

CDR3 loop: CASSLGLRPMNTEAFF. Here the CDR3 DNA reads TGTGCCAGCAGCTTGGGTCTCAGGCCCATGAACACTGAAGCTTTCTTT. This chain connects TRBV5-4 to TRBJ1-1; D uncertain. The germline gives CDR1 SGHNT, CDR2 YYREEE (reference sequence). V was trimmed by 0 bases and J by 0 bases, leaving 12 bases between them. This CDR3 spans 16 amino acids. Supplemented by reference TRBV5-4 and TRBJ1-1, the full variable domain reads ETGVTQSPTHLIKTRGQQVTLRCSSQSGHNTVSWYQQALGQGPQFIFQYYREEENGRGNFPPRFSGLQFPNYSSELNVNALELDDSALYLCASSLGLRPMNTEAFFGQGTRLTVV.